The 14 T cell receptor beta chains listed next were all sequenced from one sample in a study of breast tumors, draining lymph nodes, adjacent tissues. Using its own MiXCR run on the multiplex PCR reads, TCRdb lists one record per CDR3 protein. Of 200,000 to 300,000 distinct CDR3 sequences listed, 30% to 35% are singletons. Axillary draining lymph nodes of breast cancer patients supplied the node samples. Input material: axillary lymph node tissue. These receptors all come from a female donor with breast cancer. Some clones in this sample may be carry-over from other donors' samples.

This clonotype was counted at least ten times. The J gene is TRBJ2-3, the V gene TRBV11-3; D gene uncertain. Trimming cost V 5 bases and J 10 bases, with 22 bases left between them. The CDR3 runs to 15 residues. CDR1 and CDR2 from the germline V gene are SGHNT and YENEEA. The chain's CDR3 is CASSLLSTGLGSQYF. DNA for the CDR3: TGTGCCAGCAGCCTCCTGTCGACTGGCCTAGGATCGCAGTATTTT. The full variable domain, its missing parts supplied by reference TRBV11-3 and TRBJ2-3, is EAGVVQSPRYKIIEKKQPVAFWCNPISGHNTLYWYLQNLGQGPELLIRYENEEAVDDSQLPKDRFSAERLKGVDSTLKIQPAELGDSAVYLCASSLLSTGLGSQYFGPGTRLTVL.

For this clonotype: The junction and the germline gene differ at one end; a read error may be behind it. The chain recombines TRBV20-1 with TRBJ2-1, with D possibly matching TRBD1 (5 bases). Per germline, CDR1 DFQATT and CDR2 SNEGSKA (reference sequence). The CDR3 runs 13 residues. For the CDR3, the DNA is TGCAGTGCTAGATCACTAAGGGGCAATGAGCAGCCCTTC. Its translation: CSARSLRGNEQPF.

The genes are TRBV6-5 and TRBJ2-6, with D possibly matching TRBD2 (6 bases). This CDR3 spans 15 amino acids. The germline V gene has CDR1 MNHEY and CDR2 SVGAGI. The V end was cut by 5 bases, the J end by 0 bases, with 8 bases between. CDR3 nucleotides: TGTGCCAGCAGTGGGGGGAGCTCTGGGGCCAACGTCCTGACTTTC. This sequence encodes CASSGGSSGANVLTF.

Here the CDR3 reads CASSLAGGLTEQYF. The CDR3 region has the DNA TGCGCCAGCAGCTTGGCGGGAGGGCTCACCGAGCAGTACTTC. This chain uses TRBV5-1 with TRBJ2-7; 8 nucleotides align to TRBD2. The CDR3 is 14 amino acids. Germline loops: CDR1 SGHRS, CDR2 YFSETQ. V gave up 0 bases and J gave up 6 bases; unmatched junction bases: 5.

Notes on this clonotype: This may arise from a read error, as a much more abundant clone is one base away. The V and J genes are TRBV6-5 and TRBJ2-3, with 7 bases identical to TRBD1. The CDR3 sequence is 13 residues long. V trimming: 11 bases; J trimming: 3 bases; junction bases outside the gene matches: 8. Germline V gives CDR1 MNHEY, CDR2 SVGAGI. The CDR3 DNA follows: TGTGCCGTCAGAAAGGGACAGACAGATACGCAGTATTTT. Translation: CAVRKGQTDTQYF.

The table lists this clonotype with many counts. V gene TRBV5-6 combines with J gene TRBJ2-7; 9 bases are shared with TRBD1. In germline, CDR1 is SGHDT, CDR2 YYEEEE. This CDR3 region has 15 residues. The V gene end was trimmed by 3 bases and the J gene end by 0 bases; junction bases not matched to a gene: 4. CDR3 sequence: CASSWGTGSSYEQYF. DNA of the CDR3: TGTGCCAGCAGCTGGGGGACAGGGTCCTCCTACGAGCAGTACTTC.

The rearrangement uses TRBV7-9 and TRBJ2-4; no reliable D call. Germline V lookup: CDR1 SEHNR, CDR2 FQNEAQ (reference sequence). CDR3 length equals 12 residues. Trimming left V 5 bases short and J 4 bases short, with 6 bases between. CDR3 protein: CASSGPKNIQYF. CDR3 coding DNA: TGTGCCAGCAGCGGACCGAAAAACATTCAGTACTTC.

As DNA, the CDR3 is TGCGCCAGCAGCCAATTACTAGCGGGAGGGACAGATACGCAGTATTTT. Amino acid sequence: CASSQLLAGGTDTQYF. The chain links TRBV4-1 to TRBJ2-3; 13 bases agree with TRBD2. Germline CDR1 is MGHRA and CDR2 is YSYEKL. The junction had 2 bases not matched to a gene; V was cut back by 2 bases and J by 3 bases. This CDR3 spans 16 amino acids.

The genes are TRBV7-9 and TRBJ1-1; D remains unclear. Trimming stripped 7 bases from V and 0 bases from J, with 9 bases between. The CDR3 extends over 13 amino acids. CDR1 SEHNR and CDR2 FQNEAQ come from the germline V gene (reference sequence). Here the CDR3 reads CASTATVNTEAFF. The CDR3 region has the DNA TGTGCCAGCACCGCGACTGTGAACACTGAAGCTTTCTTT.

The chain links TRBV30 to TRBJ1-1; D is perhaps TRBD1 (5 bases). The germline CDR1 and CDR2 sequences are GTSNPN and SVGIG (reference sequence). Deletions cut 2 bases from V and 1 base from J, with 14 bases between. The CDR3 runs to 15 residues. In DNA form, the CDR3 reads TGTGCCTGGAGTAACGCCGGGACGGGGAACACTGAAGCTTTCTTT. It translates to CAWSNAGTGNTEAFF.

This clonotype was seen repeatedly, ten times or more. The chain carries TRBV12-3 or TRBV12-4 and TRBJ1-4; no reliable D call. The length of the CDR3 is 16 residues. The V gene lost 6 bases and the J gene lost 6 bases, with 20 bases spanning the gap. DNA for the CDR3: TGTGCCAGCAGGCGGGAGAGGGAGCAGCGGGATGAAAAACTGTTTTTT. Protein sequence: CASRREREQRDEKLFF.

In this sample, this clonotype turned up many times. The V gene is TRBV5-1, the J gene TRBJ2-3, with D maybe TRBD2 (6 bases). The CDR3 has 13 amino acids. Trimming removed 3 bases at V and 4 bases at J, with 9 bases between. Germline V lookup: CDR1 SGHRS, CDR2 YFSETQ. CDR3 in amino acids: CASSSAGSDTQYF. CDR3 DNA: TGCGCCAGCAGCTCCGCGGGATCAGATACGCAGTATTTT. Variable domain in full (rest from reference TRBV5-1 and TRBJ2-3): KAGVTQTPRYLIKTRGQQVTLSCSPISGHRSVSWYQQTPGQGLQFLFEYFSETQRNKGNFPGRFSGRQFSNSRSEMNVSTLELGDSALYLCASSSAGSDTQYFGPGTRLTVL.

Note on this clonotype: A single base separates this from a much larger clone, so it may be a read error. This chain joins TRBV6-1 and TRBJ2-5; 7 nucleotides match TRBD1. Losses at the gene ends were 6 bases for V and 2 bases for J; bases not matched to a gene: 6. Germline values: CDR1 MNHNS, CDR2 SASEGT. This CDR3 is 14 amino acids long. The CDR3 region is CASRLGTAQETQYF. In DNA, the CDR3 is TGTGCCAGCAGGCTCGGGACAGCACAAGAGACCCAGTACTTC.

Comments on this clonotype: This sequence may be a read error, since a much larger clone differs from it by one base. This rearrangement joins TRBV9 to TRBJ2-3, with a weak D call TRBD2 (6 bases). Germline values: CDR1 SGDLS, CDR2 YYNGEE. CDR3 length: 12 amino acids. The ends were cut back, 4 bases at V and 14 bases at J, with 17 bases in the middle. CDR3 region: CASSQEGDPRYF. The CDR3 DNA sequence: TGTGCCAGCAGCCAGGAGGGAGATCCACGGTATTTT.